The 3 T cell receptor beta chains in this list originate from one sample, sequenced in a study of molecular identifiers for immune sequencing clone quantification. TCRdb analysed the PCR reads with MiXCR anew, one entry per CDR3 protein. The table lists approximately 90,000 distinct CDR3 sequences, 24% of them singletons, with under 1% in the top ten. Sequencing was carried out using naive CD8+ T cells from blood, with Jurkat cell RNA spiked in. Subset of the sample: FACS-sorted CD8+CD4-CCR7+CD45RA+ naive T cells. The receptors here all came from a human donor in good health. Some libraries in this study had Jurkat cell RNA spiked in.

The CDR3 reads CASRSGGPGVEQYF. The CDR3 bases are TGTGCCAGCAGATCGGGGGGGCCAGGTGTCGAGCAGTACTTC. The J gene is TRBJ2-7, the V gene TRBV7-9; 8 bases agree with TRBD2. The V gene end was trimmed by 6 bases and the J gene end by 6 bases; junction bases not matched to a gene: 10. The CDR3 extends over 14 amino acids. Germline lookup yields CDR1 SEHNR and CDR2 FQNEAQ (reference sequence).

For this clonotype: A much larger clone lies one base from this, so it may be a read error. V gene TRBV2 combines with J gene TRBJ2-7; possible D gene TRBD2, 6 bases. Trimming stripped 6 bases from V and 5 bases from J, with 23 bases between. The V gene's germline CDR1 is SNHLY and CDR2 FYNNEI. This CDR3 region has 16 residues. CDR3 protein: CASSETRDWPRHEQYF. Written as DNA, the CDR3 is TGTGCCAGCAGCGAGACCCGGGACTGGCCCCGACACGAGCAGTACTTC.

In its sample, this clonotype was seen many times. The chain carries TRBV7-6 and TRBJ1-1; 8 nucleotides line up with TRBD1. CDR1 is SGHVS, CDR2 FNYEAQ, per germline. The trim removed 4 bases at V and 1 base at J, leaving 5 bases unmatched. The CDR3 has 15 amino acids. The CDR3 coding sequence is TGTGCCAGCAGCTCCGGACAGGGAGGGAACACTGAAGCTTTCTTT. Translated, it gives CASSSGQGGNTEAFF.